What follows is one T cell receptor beta chain and its context. The V end was cut by 3 bases, the J end by 10 bases, with 19 bases between. From germline, CDR1 is MNHNS and CDR2 SASEGT. The CDR3 has 15 amino acids. These data belong to a study of cytomegalovirus exposure and HLA in healthy donors. Primers for the PCR totalled 60 Vbeta and 13 Jbeta. The protocol was immunoSEQ multiplex PCR, while the TCRdb copy is restricted to in-frame clones and leaves out a portion. Of about 82,000 clones in the sample, 70% to 85% are singletons; the top ten hold approximately 20%. The V gene is TRBV6-1, the J gene TRBJ2-1; maybe TRBD1 (5 bases). The specimen sequenced was PBMCs. The receptor's source is a man aged 30 to 45 in good health and CMV-seropositive. For the CDR3, the DNA is TGTGCCAGCAGTGAGTCAGATACAATGTGGGGCGAGCAGTTCTTC. It codes for CASSESDTMWGEQFF.